A single sample is the source of the 29 T cell receptor beta chains below, sequenced in a study of T cell responses to AZD1222 COVID-19 vaccine (dated by TCRdb to about 2021). The label giving this sample's time point can be read as: about 28 days (+/-7) after the second vaccine dose. The library was produced with the immunoSEQ multiplex PCR assay. Held by TCRdb, this immuneACCESS table contains in-frame sequences only and omits some clones. Under half of the omission traces to an unresolved V gene where checked; the cause of the rest is unknown. Within this sample are fewer than 150,000 clones, with more than 75% of them counted one time only. Around 3.1% of the sample is in the top ten clones. Sequencing used peripheral blood, obtained 28 days after the second AZD1222 dose. These TCRs come from an adult who received the AZD1222 COVID-19 vaccine.

The chain carries TRBV7-3 and TRBJ1-1; TRBD1 might be the D (5 bases). Germline assignment: CDR1 SGHTA and CDR2 FQGTGA. The CDR3 extends over 14 amino acids. Trimming shortened V by 2 bases and J by 2 bases, and 9 bases separated the two germline ends. CDR3 protein: CASSLGAINTEAFF. CDR3 nucleotide sequence: TGTGCCAGCAGCTTAGGGGCGATAAACACTGAAGCTTTCTTT.

This clone occurred once. V gene TRBV7-2 combines with J gene TRBJ1-3, with 11 nucleotides matching TRBD1. The J segment lost 3 bases and the V segment lost 5 bases, leaving 6 bases of the junction unmatched. Germline values: CDR1 SGHTA, CDR2 FQGNSA. This CDR3 contains 16 residues. The CDR3 spells CASSPRTGGGGNTIYF. CDR3 coding DNA: TGTGCCAGCAGCCCCAGGACAGGGGGCGGTGGAAACACCATATATTTT. The complete variable domain, with remaining parts taken from reference TRBV7-2 and TRBJ1-3, reads GAGVSQSPSNKVTEKGKDVELRCDPISGHTALYWYRQSLGQGLEFLIYFQGNSAPDKSGLPSDRFSAERTGGSVSTLTIQRTQQEDSAVYLCASSPRTGGGGNTIYFGEGSWLTVV.

This clone was seen a few times. The chain combines TRBV5-6 with TRBJ2-7; 12 bases align to TRBD1. The junction had 6 bases not matched to a gene; V was cut back by 2 bases and J by 3 bases. This CDR3 has 16 amino acids. Per the germline V gene, CDR1 is SGHDT and CDR2 is YYEEEE. The CDR3 DNA is TGTGCCAGCAGCTTATTCCGGGACAGGGGGCTCTACGAGCAGTACTTC. Amino acids: CASSLFRDRGLYEQYF.

The CDR3 here is CASSPSGTIYGYTF. The DNA of the CDR3 is TGTGCCAGCAGCCCCTCGGGGACAATCTATGGCTACACCTTC. The chain joins TRBV4-2 to TRBJ1-2, with D perhaps matching TRBD1 (6 bases). Germline assignment: CDR1 LGHNA and CDR2 YNFKEQ. This CDR3 has 14 residues. V was clipped by 4 bases and J by 4 bases, with 13 bases between them.

Here the CDR3 DNA reads TGTGCCAGCAGCTTAGGAGGGTTAATAGATACGCAGTATTTT. Its translation is CASSLGGLIDTQYF. The chain employs TRBV7-3 and TRBJ2-3, with a weak D call TRBD2 (6 bases). V lost 2 bases and J 5 bases, leaving 11 bases between the germline ends. CDR1 and CDR2 from the germline V gene are SGHTA and FQGTGA. The CDR3 is 14 residues long.

The V and J genes are TRBV28 and TRBJ1-1; D remains unclear. The CDR3 covers 15 residues. Trimming removed 5 bases from V and 0 bases from J, with 13 bases in between. Germline V gene sequence: CDR1 MDHEN, CDR2 SYDVKM. In DNA form, the CDR3 reads TGTGCCAGCAGTCCGGGCCAAGAGCTGAACACTGAAGCTTTCTTT. Residues: CASSPGQELNTEAFF.

The chain recombines TRBV9 with TRBJ2-7; D may be TRBD1 (6 bases). The germline CDR1 and CDR2 sequences are SGDLS and YYNGEE. This CDR3 comprises 13 residues. Between the trimmed V and J ends, which lost 1 base and 1 base, there was a span of 6 bases. Written as DNA, the CDR3 is TGTGCCAGCAGCGTACAGGGGTCCTACGAGCAGTACTTC. Translating it yields CASSVQGSYEQYF.

The chain couples TRBV7-9 to TRBJ2-5, with D perhaps TRBD2 (6 bases). The V and J ends lost 5 bases and 4 bases respectively, with 11 bases between them. The length of the CDR3 is 13 residues. Germline-derived CDR1 and CDR2 are SEHNR and FQNEAQ (reference sequence). The CDR3 DNA follows: TGTGCCAGCAGCGGGGCGGGAAGAGAGACCCAGTACTTC. Translated, it gives CASSGAGRETQYF. Full variable domain (outside the CDR3, taken from reference TRBV7-9 and TRBJ2-5): DTGVSQNPRHKITKRGQNVTFRCDPISEHNRLYWYRQTLGQGPEFLTYFQNEAQLEKSRLLSDRFSAERPKGSFSTLEIQRTEQGDSAMYLCASSGAGRETQYFGPGTRLLVL.

This chain connects TRBV5-1 to TRBJ2-5; D gene ambiguous. The CDR3 contains 14 residues. Per the germline V gene, CDR1 is SGHRS and CDR2 is YFSETQ. Trimming removed 2 bases at V and 5 bases at J, with 13 bases between. CDR3 sequence reads: CASSLRSELETQYF. CDR3 bases: TGCGCCAGCAGCTTAAGGTCCGAATTGGAGACCCAGTACTTC.

The chain is built from TRBV4-1 and TRBJ1-2; 7 bases are shared with TRBD1. Per germline, CDR1 MGHRA and CDR2 YSYEKL. The CDR3 length is 14 residues. The J segment lost 6 bases and the V segment lost 4 bases, leaving 8 bases of the junction unmatched. The CDR3 spells CASSLRSGGDGYTF. CDR3 in DNA: TGCGCCAGCAGCCTACGATCAGGGGGTGATGGCTACACCTTC.

As regards this clone: Mismatch with germline at one junction end may stem from a read error. The chain couples TRBV7-7 to TRBJ1-5; D call uncertain. Looked up from germline, CDR1 is SSHAT and CDR2 is FNYEAQ (reference sequence). CDR3 length: 13 residues. As DNA, the CDR3 is TGTGCTAGCAGCTTAGCGGAAGATCAGCCCCAGCATTTT. Residues: CASSLAEDQPQHF.

The V call is TRBV9, the J call TRBJ2-4; 7 bases map to TRBD1. Per germline, CDR1 SGDLS and CDR2 YYNGEE. Losses at the gene ends were 4 bases for V and 4 bases for J; bases not matched to a gene: 8. The CDR3 sequence is 15 residues long. The CDR3 DNA follows: TGTGCCAGCAGCTTTACTACAGGGGCAAAAAACATTCAGTACTTC. This sequence encodes CASSFTTGAKNIQYF.

The chain uses TRBV11-3 and TRBJ2-3; tentative D call: TRBD1 (6 bases). Germline CDR1 SGHNT, CDR2 YENEEA. The CDR3 sequence is 14 residues long. The V and J ends lost 1 base and 6 bases respectively, with 11 bases between them. The CDR3 sequence: CASSLGAGADTQYF. The CDR3 DNA is TGTGCCAGCAGCTTAGGAGCAGGGGCCGATACGCAGTATTTT. The whole variable domain, filled in from reference TRBV11-3 and TRBJ2-3, reads EAGVVQSPRYKIIEKKQPVAFWCNPISGHNTLYWYLQNLGQGPELLIRYENEEAVDDSQLPKDRFSAERLKGVDSTLKIQPAELGDSAVYLCASSLGAGADTQYFGPGTRLTVL.

This sequence joins TRBV19 and TRBJ2-2; no clear D. Trimming removed 9 bases from V and 2 bases from J, with 10 bases in between. The germline V gene has CDR1 LNHDA and CDR2 SQIVND (reference sequence). The length of the CDR3 is 13 residues. The CDR3 loop reads CASARTNTGELFF. The CDR3 bases are TGTGCCAGCGCGAGGACCAACACCGGGGAGCTGTTTTTT.

The chain uses TRBV5-4 and TRBJ2-7; weak D call: TRBD2 (6 bases). The CDR3 sequence is 15 residues long. CDR1 and CDR2 from the germline V gene are SGHNT and YYREEE (reference sequence). V lost 2 bases, J lost 7 bases, and 19 bases lay in between. This CDR3 reads CASSFGGGTAREQYF. Here the CDR3 DNA reads TGTGCCAGCAGCTTCGGTGGCGGGACGGCTCGGGAGCAGTACTTC. The full variable domain, in which reference TRBV5-4 and TRBJ2-7 provide the parts outside the CDR3, is ETGVTQSPTHLIKTRGQQVTLRCSSQSGHNTVSWYQQALGQGPQFIFQYYREEENGRGNFPPRFSGLQFPNYSSELNVNALELDDSALYLCASSFGGGTAREQYFGPGTRLTVT.

V and J are TRBV19 and TRBJ1-5, with D unresolved. Per the germline V gene, CDR1 is LNHDA and CDR2 is SQIVND (reference sequence). This CDR3 is built from 13 residues. V lost 5 bases and J lost 3, with 8 bases in between. DNA of the CDR3: TGTGCCAGTAGTTTTGCGGTCAATCAGCCCCAGCATTTT. It specifies CASSFAVNQPQHF.

This clone appeared once. V is TRBV11-3 and J is TRBJ2-2; D remains unclear. Trimming took off 0 bases at V and 4 bases at J, with 3 bases between the two ends. Germline loops: CDR1 SGHNT, CDR2 YENEEA. CDR3 size: 13 residues. This CDR3 is CASSLEVTGELFF. DNA for the CDR3: TGTGCCAGCAGCTTAGAGGTCACCGGGGAGCTGTTTTTT.

The chain links TRBV10-3 to TRBJ2-5; D assignment may be TRBD1 or TRBD2 (5 bases each). There are 17 residues in the CDR3. Germline loops: CDR1 ENHRY, CDR2 SYGVKD. V was pared by 4 bases and J by 4 bases, with 22 bases between. The CDR3 is CAISADTGTGIGETQYF. The CDR3 DNA follows: TGTGCCATCAGTGCTGATACCGGGACCGGGATCGGAGAGACCCAGTACTTC.

This clone was recorded a few times. The rearrangement joins TRBV30 to TRBJ1-6; D may be TRBD1 (5 bases). Germline V gene lookup returns CDR1 GTSNPN and CDR2 SVGIG (reference sequence). This CDR3 comprises 15 residues. V lost 3 bases to trimming and J lost 4 bases, with 13 bases between them. The CDR3 here is CAWRQRTRYNSPLHF. CDR3 DNA sequence: TGTGCCTGGAGGCAAAGGACAAGATATAATTCACCCCTCCACTTT.

This clone was seen only a few times. J is TRBJ2-7 and V is TRBV9; D ambiguous. The CDR3 has 13 amino acids. V was shortened by 4 bases and J by 0 bases, with 8 bases between the two germline ends. Germline assignment: CDR1 SGDLS and CDR2 YYNGEE. The CDR3 DNA sequence: TGTGCCAGCAGCCCTCGAAACTCCTACGAGCAGTACTTC. This codes for CASSPRNSYEQYF.

V and J are TRBV28 and TRBJ1-1, with 7 bases aligning to TRBD1. This CDR3 has 12 amino acids. CDR1 and CDR2 (germline): MDHEN, SYDVKM. J was trimmed by 7 bases and V by 10 bases; bases with no gene match: 9. This chain's CDR3 is CATSGQKFEAFF. The CDR3 nucleotides read TGTGCCACCTCGGGACAGAAGTTTGAAGCTTTCTTT.

A word on this clone: Different DNA sequences within this sample yield the same CDR3. The V gene is TRBV18, the J gene TRBJ2-2; D is unclear. The V end was cut by 0 bases, the J end by 2 bases, with 1 base between. The germline gives CDR1 KGHSH, CDR2 LQKENI. CDR3 size: 13 residues. DNA for the CDR3: TGTGCCAGCTCACCACCAAACACCGGGGAGCTGTTTTTT. It is translated as CASSPPNTGELFF. The variable domain in full, completed from reference TRBV18 and TRBJ2-2, reads NAGVMQNPRHLVRRRGQEARLRCSPMKGHSHVYWYRQLPEEGLKFMVYLQKENIIDESGMPKERFSAEFPKEGPSILRIQQVVRGDSAAYFCASSPPNTGELFFGEGSRLTVL.

The V call is TRBV7-3, the J call TRBJ1-5, with TRBD1 identical over 7 bases. Germline lookup yields CDR1 SGHTA and CDR2 FQGTGA. The CDR3 runs to 15 residues. V lost 5 bases to trimming and J lost 3 bases; unmatched junction nucleotides: 7. The chain's CDR3 is CASSATGAPNQPQHF. For the CDR3, the DNA is TGTGCCAGCAGCGCCACAGGGGCCCCCAATCAGCCCCAGCATTTT.

This rearrangement joins TRBV4-2 to TRBJ1-5, with no clear D. The V end lost 3 bases, the J end lost 2 bases, and 17 bases lay between the germline ends. Germline V gene lookup returns CDR1 LGHNA and CDR2 YNFKEQ. The CDR3 length is 17 residues. In DNA form, the CDR3 reads TGTGCCAGCAGCCAGTCCGCCAGGAACGATGGCAATCAGCCCCAGCATTTT. Its protein is CASSQSARNDGNQPQHF.

This chain joins TRBV19 and TRBJ1-5, with D maybe TRBD1 (6 bases). From germline, CDR1 is LNHDA and CDR2 SQIVND (reference sequence). There are 19 residues in the CDR3. Trimming cost V 3 bases and J 5 bases, with 26 bases left between them. Written as DNA, the CDR3 is TGTGCCAGTAGTATTGGCCTCACAGTTGGACCAGGGGTCTATCAGCCCCAGCATTTT. This sequence encodes CASSIGLTVGPGVYQPQHF.

This sequence joins TRBV29-1 and TRBJ2-1, with TRBD2 as a possible D gene (6 bases). Between the trimmed V and J ends, which lost 6 bases and 9 bases, there was a span of 18 bases. Germline V gene lookup returns CDR1 SQVTM and CDR2 ANQGSEA. This CDR3 is 13 amino acids long. The CDR3 protein is CSVLPGSLVEQFF. DNA for the CDR3: TGCAGCGTGCTCCCCGGGAGCCTGGTTGAGCAGTTCTTC.

The chain employs TRBV10-2 and TRBJ1-2; no firm D call. In germline, CDR1 is WSHSY, CDR2 SAAADI. The CDR3 has 14 residues. Trimming left V 8 bases short and J 3 bases short, with 16 bases between. The CDR3 loop is CASWRTPGDYGYTF. The CDR3 region has the DNA TGCGCCAGCTGGAGAACACCTGGAGACTATGGCTACACCTTC.

In regard to this clone: Other DNA sequences in the same sample also yield this CDR3. The chain uses TRBV5-1 and TRBJ2-1; TRBD2 matches 8 bases. Trimming removed 0 bases from V and 4 bases from J; junction bases left unmatched: 3. The CDR3 is made up of 15 amino acids. From germline, CDR1 is SGHRS and CDR2 YFSETQ. The CDR3 sequence is CASSLGLAGYNEQFF. The CDR3, as DNA: TGCGCCAGCAGCTTGGGGCTAGCGGGTTACAATGAGCAGTTCTTC.

The V gene is TRBV7-9, the J gene TRBJ1-2; a possible D gene is TRBD1 (5 bases). Trimming stripped 3 bases from V and 5 bases from J, with 10 bases between. Per the germline V gene, CDR1 is SEHNR and CDR2 is FQNEAQ (reference sequence). CDR3 length: 13 residues. This CDR3 is CASSLDTDYGYTF. The CDR3 DNA follows: TGTGCCAGCAGCTTGGACACCGATTATGGCTACACCTTC.